This paragraph reports one T cell receptor (beta chain). Its antigen is undetermined. The data belong to a study of graft-versus-host responses after intestinal transplantation. In the study overall: All recipients were transplanted with multivisceral, liver-intestinal, or isolated intestinal grafts.

The CDR3 covers 15 residues. CDR1 and CDR2 from the germline V gene are MNHEY and SVGAGI. Trimming cost V 11 bases and J 1 base, with 19 bases left between them. Sequencing was performed with immunoSEQ multiplex PCR; in TCRdb, only in-frame clones are kept and a portion is missing. Of roughly 100,000 clones listed, over 85% are singletons. Study-wide results and caveats: With peak circulating GvH clone levels came an association with early post-transplant HvG declines. Analysis identified GvH clones in recipient marrow, with some appearing first in ileum or blood.

The rearrangement joins TRBV6-5 to TRBJ2-3; D may be TRBD1 or TRBD2 (6 bases each). The sequenced sample was unstimulated CD8+ T cells sorted from spleen or lymph node cells, obtained before intestinal transplant. This sequence originates from a human donor who received an intestinal transplant. The CDR3 nucleotides are TGTGCCTCCCGAGGGGGGCGGGGACGCACAGATACGCAGTATTTT. This sequence encodes CASRGGRGRTDTQYF.